These 7 T cell receptor beta chains came from one sample sequenced in a study of shared clonotypes between healthy human individuals. Data came from immunoSEQ multiplex PCR; TCRdb stores just in-frame clones and leaves some out. The sample shows roughly 1,500,000 clones, about 98% of them seen only once. The sample consisted of naive CD4+ T cells sorted from blood. Stated subset: CD45RA+ positively selected. The receptors were sampled from a man in his thirties or forties in good health.

Of note for this clone: Other DNA sequences from this sample encode an identical CDR3 as well. The chain couples TRBV18 to TRBJ2-7, with D unresolved. Deletions cut 2 bases from V and 3 bases from J, with 5 bases between. CDR3 length: 12 amino acids. Germline lookup yields CDR1 KGHSH and CDR2 LQKENI. CDR3 amino acids: CASSPTIYEQYF. CDR3 bases: TGTGCCAGCTCACCAACAATCTACGAGCAGTACTTC. Based on the CDR3 plus reference TRBV18 and TRBJ2-7, the full variable domain is NAGVMQNPRHLVRRRGQEARLRCSPMKGHSHVYWYRQLPEEGLKFMVYLQKENIIDESGMPKERFSAEFPKEGPSILRIQQVVRGDSAAYFCASSPTIYEQYFGPGTRLTVT.

The V call is TRBV7-2, the J call TRBJ1-5; possible D gene TRBD1, 5 bases. V was trimmed by 2 bases and J by 6 bases, leaving 8 bases between them. Germline assignment: CDR1 SGHTA and CDR2 FQGNSA. The CDR3 is 13 amino acids. The CDR3 loop reads CASSLRGSQPQHF. The CDR3 coding sequence is TGTGCCAGCAGCTTAAGGGGTTCTCAGCCCCAGCATTTT.

The genes are TRBV9 and TRBJ2-3; maybe TRBD2 (5 bases). CDR3 size: 15 residues. V lost 2 bases, J lost 0 bases, and 10 bases lay in between. Germline loops: CDR1 SGDLS, CDR2 YYNGEE. The CDR3 is CASSVTEGSTDTQYF. The CDR3 region has the DNA TGTGCCAGCAGCGTTACAGAGGGTAGCACAGATACGCAGTATTTT.

The V and J genes are TRBV9 and TRBJ1-4; D uncertain. Per the germline V gene, CDR1 is SGDLS and CDR2 is YYNGEE. Trimming pared 0 bases from V and 4 bases from J, leaving 10 bases between. The CDR3 contains 15 residues. CDR3 sequence reads: CASSVEDLGNEKLFF. DNA for the CDR3: TGTGCCAGCAGCGTAGAGGACCTGGGTAATGAAAAACTGTTTTTT.

V usage is TRBV2 and J usage is TRBJ1-4, with 9 bases identical to TRBD1. The CDR3 is 16 residues long. CDR1 SNHLY and CDR2 FYNNEI come from the germline V gene. V lost 4 bases to trimming and J lost 0 bases; unmatched junction nucleotides: 3. The CDR3 nucleotides read TGTGCCAGCAGTGGGGGACAGGGTGCAACTAATGAAAAACTGTTTTTT. Protein sequence: CASSGGQGATNEKLFF.

The chain recombines TRBV28 with TRBJ2-7; 9 bases line up with TRBD2. The CDR3 contains 16 residues. Germline CDR1 and CDR2: MDHEN and SYDVKM. With V trimmed by 6 bases and J by 4 bases, 13 bases remained unmatched. The CDR3 region has the DNA TGTGCCAGCAGCTCGTACCGACGACTAGCGGCTTACGAGCAGTACTTC. Its translation is CASSSYRRLAAYEQYF.

The chain joins TRBV11-2 to TRBJ2-7, with D hard to call. V dropped 1 base and J dropped 2 bases, with 15 bases sitting between them. The CDR3 contains 16 residues. Germline assignment: CDR1 SGHAT and CDR2 FQNNGV. The CDR3 spells CASSLGPGPATYEQYF. The CDR3 nucleotides are TGTGCCAGCAGCTTAGGGCCAGGTCCAGCCACCTACGAGCAGTACTTC.